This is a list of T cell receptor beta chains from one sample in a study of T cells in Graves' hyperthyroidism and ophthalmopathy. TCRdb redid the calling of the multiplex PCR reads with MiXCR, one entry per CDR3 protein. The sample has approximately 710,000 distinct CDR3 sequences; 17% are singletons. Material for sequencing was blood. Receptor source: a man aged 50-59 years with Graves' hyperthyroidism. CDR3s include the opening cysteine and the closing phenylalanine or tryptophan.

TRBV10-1	CASSEIRTGVRAFF
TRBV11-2	CASSLGRASTDTQYF
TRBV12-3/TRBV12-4	CASRGQVGEKLFF
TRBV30	CAWSRQGGYEQYF
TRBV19	CASSMGGTSSNQPQHF
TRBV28	CASSLSLGTDTQYF
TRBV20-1	CSARDPGASRRDTQYF
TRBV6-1	CASSATEAGSSYNEQFF
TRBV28	CASSFMDRGLHQPQHF
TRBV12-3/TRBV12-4	CASTSSQRNTGELFF
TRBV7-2	CASSFDILYGYTF
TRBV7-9	CASSPTRVGETQYF
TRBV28	CASSLPDSYGYTF
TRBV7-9	CASSSGIGTSGDYNEQFF
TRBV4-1	CASSQELWLAGGLEQYF
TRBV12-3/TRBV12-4	CASSPPGGEGYEQYF
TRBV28	CASSLISAPWAPQHF
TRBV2	CASSGVGLAKNIQYF